Shown below are 30 T cell receptor beta chains from a single sample sequenced in a study of early T cells in non-severe SARS-CoV-2 infection. TCRdb reanalysed the 5' RACE reads using MiXCR and keeps one entry per CDR3 protein. The data show tens of thousands of distinct CDR3 sequences, around 14% seen once. Source: whole blood, taken at baseline. The source is an adult who was a healthcare worker with PCR-confirmed SARS-CoV-2 infection or an uninfected control (not recorded which).

J is TRBJ2-5 and V is TRBV2; 13 positions agree with TRBD2. V lost 4 bases and J lost 4; bases outside the gene matches: 0. This CDR3 spans 14 amino acids. Per the germline V gene, CDR1 is SNHLY and CDR2 is FYNNEI. In DNA, the CDR3 is TGTGCCAGCAGTGGACTAGCGGGGGGAGAGACCCAGTACTTC. As protein: CASSGLAGGETQYF.

J is TRBJ1-1 and V is TRBV4-1; D is undetermined. Germline V gene lookup returns CDR1 MGHRA and CDR2 YSYEKL. Trimming stripped 0 bases from V and 2 bases from J, with 10 bases between. The CDR3 totals 15 residues. The CDR3 sequence: CASSQDLLGNTEAFF. The CDR3 DNA reads TGCGCCAGCAGCCAAGATCTTTTGGGTAACACTGAAGCTTTCTTT.

In its sample, this clonotype was seen a few times. V and J are TRBV6-5 and TRBJ2-7; tentatively, D is TRBD1 (6 bases). The CDR3 covers 13 residues. Germline V CDR1 and CDR2: MNHEY, SVGAGI. V was cut by 6 bases and J by 5 bases, with 14 bases left in between. CDR3 nucleotide sequence: TGTGCCAGCAGAAACCCGGACAGCGACGAGCAGTACTTC. Its translation is CASRNPDSDEQYF.

Note on this clonotype: At one end the junction does not follow the germline gene, possibly because of a read error. J is TRBJ2-2 and V is TRBV7-6, with a possible D match to TRBD1 (6 bases). Germline lookup yields CDR1 SGHVS and CDR2 FNYEAQ. The CDR3 has 16 residues. The DNA of the CDR3 is TGTGCCAGCAGCTTAGAGACAGGTTCTAACACCGGGGAGCTGTATTTT. This encodes CASSLETGSNTGELYF.

In its sample, this clonotype was seen a few times. The V and J genes are TRBV27 and TRBJ2-7, with 8 bases matching TRBD1. This CDR3 is 14 amino acids long. J gave up 3 bases and V 8 bases, and 9 bases lay outside the gene matches. Germline values: CDR1 MNHEY, CDR2 SMNVEV (reference sequence). The CDR3 loop is CASRPGTGDYEQYF. CDR3 coding DNA: TGTGCCAGCCGCCCAGGGACAGGTGACTACGAGCAGTACTTC.

A few counts support this clonotype. The gene calls are TRBV9 and TRBJ2-7; D unclear. This CDR3 comprises 15 residues. Trimming took off 0 bases at V and 0 bases at J, with 10 bases between the two ends. Per germline, CDR1 SGDLS and CDR2 YYNGEE. The CDR3 is CASSVGPSTSYEQYF. The CDR3 bases are TGTGCCAGCAGCGTAGGCCCGTCTACCTCCTACGAGCAGTACTTC.

V is TRBV19 and J is TRBJ1-5; D is ambiguous. CDR3 length equals 13 residues. V was pared by 8 bases and J by 2 bases, with 10 bases between. Germline V CDR1 and CDR2: LNHDA, SQIVND (reference sequence). The CDR3, as DNA: TGTGCCAGTGCCCCGACGGGCAATCAGCCCCAGCATTTT. It specifies CASAPTGNQPQHF.

This sequence joins TRBV5-4 and TRBJ2-5; 10 bases line up with TRBD2. This CDR3 comprises 15 residues. V lost 5 bases, J lost 1 base, and 5 bases stayed unmatched. From germline, CDR1 is SGHNT and CDR2 YYREEE (reference sequence). The CDR3 loop reads CASSSGLAAQETQYF. In DNA form, the CDR3 reads TGTGCCAGCAGTTCCGGACTAGCGGCCCAAGAGACCCAGTACTTC.

There are a few counts of this clonotype. The J gene is TRBJ2-5, the V gene TRBV11-2; D gene ambiguous. V was cut by 5 bases and J by 1 base, with 8 bases left in between. Germline V gives CDR1 SGHAT, CDR2 FQNNGV. The CDR3 extends over 13 amino acids. CDR3 nucleotides: TGTGCCAGCAGCCCACAGAGCCAAGAGACCCAGTACTTC. Its translation is CASSPQSQETQYF.

In nucleotides, the CDR3 is TGTGCCAGCAGTGAATCTGGGGCCAACGTCCTGACTTTC. It specifies CASSESGANVLTF. The chain carries TRBV6-1 and TRBJ2-6, with D unclear. This CDR3 region has 13 residues. V was shortened by 2 bases and J by 1 base, with 0 bases between the two germline ends. The V gene's germline CDR1 is MNHNS and CDR2 SASEGT.

This clonotype was recorded once. The chain joins TRBV18 to TRBJ2-1, with a possible D match to TRBD1 (5 bases). The CDR3 runs to 15 residues. V shed 3 bases and J shed 0 bases, with 9 bases lying between them. Germline lookup yields CDR1 KGHSH and CDR2 LQKENI. The CDR3 reads CASSPRRDSYNEQFF. CDR3 bases: TGTGCCAGCTCACCCCGCAGGGACTCCTACAATGAGCAGTTCTTC.

This clonotype appeared a few times. The chain joins TRBV19 to TRBJ2-4; D is possibly TRBD1 or TRBD2 (6 bases each). In germline, CDR1 is LNHDA, CDR2 SQIVND (reference sequence). The CDR3 totals 15 residues. V was trimmed by 4 bases and J by 3 bases, leaving 13 bases between them. CDR3 sequence (DNA): TGTGCCAGTAGTACGGAACAGGGAGGCAAAAACATTCAGTACTTC. Its protein product is CASSTEQGGKNIQYF.

This clonotype showed up just a few times. This chain joins TRBV28 and TRBJ2-3; D is perhaps TRBD1 or TRBD2 (6 bases each). The length of the CDR3 is 13 residues. The germline V gene has CDR1 MDHEN and CDR2 SYDVKM. V was cut by 2 bases and J by 4 bases, with 7 bases left in between. The CDR3 DNA is TGTGCCAGCAGTTTACGGGGGCCAGATACGCAGTATTTT. As protein: CASSLRGPDTQYF. Looking up the rest from reference TRBV28 and TRBJ2-3 gives the full variable domain: DVKVTQSSRYLVKRTGEKVFLECVQDMDHENMFWYRQDPGLGLRLIYFSYDVKMKEKGDIPEGYSVSREKKERFSLILESASTNQTSMYLCASSLRGPDTQYFGPGTRLTVL.

The gene calls are TRBV7-2 and TRBJ2-7, with a weak D call TRBD2 (6 bases). Trimming took off 3 bases at V and 5 bases at J, with 17 bases between the two ends. The CDR3 is made up of 15 amino acids. Looked up from germline, CDR1 is SGHTA and CDR2 is FQGNSA. In nucleotides, the CDR3 is TGTGCCAGCAGCTTCAAAGGGGACTCAACCCACGAGCAGTACTTC. Its protein is CASSFKGDSTHEQYF.

The V and J genes are TRBV3-1 and TRBJ2-7; D perhaps matches TRBD2 (6 bases). V lost 4 bases and J 12 bases, leaving 25 bases between the germline ends. Germline assignment: CDR1 LGHDT and CDR2 YNNKEL (reference sequence). The CDR3 has 15 amino acids. CDR3 in amino acids: CASSLGTSLPGTAYF. The CDR3 DNA is TGTGCCAGCAGCCTTGGGACTTCACTCCCCGGCACCGCGTACTTC.

The chain carries TRBV2 and TRBJ2-1; 8 bases are shared with TRBD1. CDR1 and CDR2 from the germline V gene are SNHLY and FYNNEI. The CDR3 has 14 residues. J was trimmed by 7 bases and V by 2 bases; bases with no gene match: 4. The CDR3 region has the DNA TGTGCCAGCAGTGAATCCAGGGGGCAAAATGAGCAGTTCTTC. Translating gives CASSESRGQNEQFF.

This sequence joins TRBV25-1 and TRBJ2-3; either TRBD1 or TRBD2 may supply D (5 bases each). V lost 1 base and J 5 bases, leaving 19 bases between the germline ends. The CDR3 is 17 amino acids. Germline CDR1 is MGHDK and CDR2 is SYGVNS. The CDR3 here is CASSESRGGRQRDTQYF. CDR3 bases: TGTGCCAGCAGTGAATCACGGGGCGGCCGACAGCGAGATACGCAGTATTTT.

The V call is TRBV28, the J call TRBJ2-7; no reliable D call. The CDR3 has 11 residues. V lost 6 bases and J lost 4, with 7 bases in between. Per the germline V gene, CDR1 is MDHEN and CDR2 is SYDVKM. CDR3 DNA sequence: TGTGCCAGCAGCCTTGAGTACGAGCAGTACTTC. Its translation is CASSLEYEQYF. Supplemented by reference TRBV28 and TRBJ2-7, the full variable domain reads DVKVTQSSRYLVKRTGEKVFLECVQDMDHENMFWYRQDPGLGLRLIYFSYDVKMKEKGDIPEGYSVSREKKERFSLILESASTNQTSMYLCASSLEYEQYFGPGTRLTVT.

Ten or more counts support this clonotype. The gene calls are TRBV29-1 and TRBJ2-1, with D tentatively TRBD2 (6 bases). V lost 4 bases to trimming and J lost 4 bases, with 11 bases between them. The CDR3 loop spans 13 amino acids. Germline CDR1 and CDR2: SQVTM and ANQGSEA. The CDR3 nucleotides read TGCAGCGTTGCCACTAGCTCATACAATGAGCAGTTCTTC. Translation gives CSVATSSYNEQFF.

In its sample, this clonotype was seen many times. This chain uses TRBV12-3 or TRBV12-4 with TRBJ2-1; perhaps TRBD1 as D (6 bases). The V and J ends lost 2 bases and 3 bases respectively, with 8 bases between them. This CDR3 is built from 14 residues. CDR3 sequence (DNA): TGTGCCAGCAGTTTATCGGGACACTACAATGAGCAGTTCTTC. Translating it yields CASSLSGHYNEQFF.

This chain uses TRBV7-9 with TRBJ1-1; the D gene is possibly TRBD1 (5 bases). This CDR3 comprises 15 residues. Trimming removed 5 bases from V and 0 bases from J, with 13 bases in between. The germline CDR1 and CDR2 sequences are SEHNR and FQNEAQ (reference sequence). The CDR3 loop reads CASSLSQGVNTEAFF. In nucleotides, the CDR3 is TGTGCCAGCAGCCTGTCTCAGGGAGTGAACACTGAAGCTTTCTTT.

This CDR3 is CASTSDGGLGAEAFF. CDR3 nucleotides: TGTGCCAGCACCTCGGACGGGGGGCTAGGCGCTGAAGCTTTCTTT. The J gene is TRBJ1-1, the V gene TRBV12-3 or TRBV12-4; possible D gene TRBD1, 6 bases. Trimming left V 7 bases short and J 6 bases short, with 21 bases between. The CDR3 runs to 15 residues.

This clonotype was observed a few times. This sequence joins TRBV2 and TRBJ2-3; D not resolved. The ends were cut back, 4 bases at V and 3 bases at J, with 2 bases in the middle. CDR1 is SNHLY and CDR2 is FYNNEI in the germline V gene. The CDR3 runs to 11 residues. The CDR3 loop is CASSVTDTQYF. In DNA form, the CDR3 reads TGTGCCAGCAGTGTGACAGATACGCAGTATTTT.

This clonotype was seen only a few times. The V call is TRBV12-3 or TRBV12-4, the J call TRBJ2-3, with a weak D call TRBD2 (6 bases). This CDR3 contains 15 residues. The V end lost 1 base, the J end lost 6 bases, and 14 bases lay between the germline ends. The CDR3 spells CASSLVGRGSDTQYF. CDR3 coding DNA: TGTGCCAGCAGTTTAGTGGGGCGGGGTTCGGATACGCAGTATTTT.

This chain links TRBV12-3 or TRBV12-4 with TRBJ2-7; 7 bases map to TRBD1. V lost 10 bases and J lost 3; bases outside the gene matches: 6. This CDR3 has 12 residues. The CDR3 region is CANQQGYYEQYF. CDR3 DNA sequence: TGTGCCAACCAACAGGGGTACTACGAGCAGTACTTC.

This clonotype has at least ten counts. The rearrangement uses TRBV19 and TRBJ1-2; the match to TRBD1 covers 7 bases. CDR3 size: 12 residues. Per germline, CDR1 LNHDA and CDR2 SQIVND (reference sequence). Unmatched junction bases numbered 6, after V lost 10 bases and J lost 4 bases. The CDR3 spells CATLTGSYGYTF. The CDR3 DNA follows: TGTGCCACCCTGACAGGGTCCTATGGCTACACCTTC.

This clonotype was counted only a few times. J is TRBJ2-1 and V is TRBV5-1; 11 bases are shared with TRBD2. The germline CDR1 and CDR2 sequences are SGHRS and YFSETQ. The CDR3 consists of 16 residues. J gave up 8 bases and V 3 bases, and 10 bases lay outside the gene matches. The CDR3 reads CASSSGTSGPDYEQFF. CDR3 coding DNA: TGCGCCAGCAGCTCGGGGACTAGCGGCCCTGACTATGAGCAGTTCTTC.

This clonotype occurred a few times. This chain uses TRBV24-1 with TRBJ1-2, with a weak D call TRBD1 (5 bases). The germline V and J ends were trimmed by 4 bases and 2 bases, with 10 bases remaining between them. Germline values: CDR1 KGHDR, CDR2 SFDVKD. CDR3 length: 14 amino acids. The CDR3, as DNA: TGTGCCACCAGTGAAGCAGGGTACAACTATGGCTACACCTTC. Translation: CATSEAGYNYGYTF.

V gene TRBV20-1 combines with J gene TRBJ2-1; 10 positions match TRBD2. V lost 0 bases, J lost 0 bases, and 5 bases stayed unmatched. This CDR3 region has 17 residues. CDR1 and CDR2 from the germline V gene are DFQATT and SNEGSKA (reference sequence). CDR3 DNA: TGCAGTGCTAGAGATGGAGCGGGAGGGGCCTCCTACAATGAGCAGTTCTTC. Encoded protein: CSARDGAGGASYNEQFF.

This clonotype was counted many times. V gene TRBV11-2 combines with J gene TRBJ2-7, with a tentative D call TRBD1 (5 bases). The CDR3 extends over 13 amino acids. V lost 5 bases to trimming and J lost 3 bases, with 11 bases between them. The V gene's germline CDR1 is SGHAT and CDR2 FQNNGV. The DNA of the CDR3 is TGTGCCAGCAGCGTCGACAGTATCTACGAGCAGTACTTC. Protein: CASSVDSIYEQYF.